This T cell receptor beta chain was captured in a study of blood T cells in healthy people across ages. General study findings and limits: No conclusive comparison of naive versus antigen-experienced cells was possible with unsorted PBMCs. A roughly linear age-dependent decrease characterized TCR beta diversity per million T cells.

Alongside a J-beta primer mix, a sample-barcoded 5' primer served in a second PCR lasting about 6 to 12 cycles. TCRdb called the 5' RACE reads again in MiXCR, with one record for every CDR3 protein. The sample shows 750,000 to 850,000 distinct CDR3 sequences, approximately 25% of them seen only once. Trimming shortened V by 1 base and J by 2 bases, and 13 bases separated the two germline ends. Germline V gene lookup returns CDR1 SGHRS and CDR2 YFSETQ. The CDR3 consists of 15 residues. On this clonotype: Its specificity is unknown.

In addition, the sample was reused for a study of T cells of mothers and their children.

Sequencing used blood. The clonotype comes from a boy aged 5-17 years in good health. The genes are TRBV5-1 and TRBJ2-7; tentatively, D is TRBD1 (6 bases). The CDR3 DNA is TGCGCCAGCAGCTTGAGCTCTTGGACAGCCTACGAGCAGTACTTC. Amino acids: CASSLSSWTAYEQYF.